This T cell receptor beta chain was captured by sequencing in a study of T cell responses to AZD1222 COVID-19 vaccine. Per the germline V gene, CDR1 is SEHNR and CDR2 is FQNEAQ (reference sequence). Trimming removed 5 bases from V and 3 bases from J, with 5 bases in between. The CDR3 runs 11 residues. Worth noting for this clone: The target antigen is unknown.

Libraries were prepared by immunoSEQ multiplex PCR; TCRdb keeps only in-frame clonotypes and omits some of them. Of about 150,000 clones listed, 90% are singletons. Findings and caveats of the study: Spike as a whole was targeted by vaccine-associated CD4 TCRs, dominant at 160-218 and 743-854.

The chain recombines TRBV7-9 with TRBJ2-7; D remains unclear. The sequence was obtained from an adult who received the AZD1222 COVID-19 vaccine. The sequencing used peripheral blood, collected 28 days after the second AZD1222 dose. The CDR3 reads CASSQLYEQYF. Here the CDR3 DNA reads TGTGCCAGCAGCCAACTCTACGAGCAGTACTTC.